This T cell receptor beta chain appears in the sequencing data of a study of graft-versus-host responses after intestinal transplantation. Looking at the study overall: Each transplant was multivisceral, liver-intestinal, or isolated intestinal. Recipients across the board were started on anti-thymocyte globulin induction, then kept on tacrolimus and steroids for approximately three years. Findings and limits, study-wide: Clonal ratios of graft-versus-host to host-versus-graft in allografts were high for patients exhibiting graft-donor T cell macrochimerism.

As regards this clone: Its antigen is as yet unknown.

This CDR3 is built from 16 residues. Germline-derived CDR1 and CDR2 are SGHDT and YYEEEE. V gave up 4 bases and J gave up 2 bases; unmatched junction bases: 10. This table comes from immunoSEQ multiplex PCR, and its TCRdb copy is limited to in-frame clones, with some not included. The table shows approximately 76,000 clones, with about 80% occurring only once. This TCR was recovered from a human donor who was the organ donor for an intestinal transplant. The chain is built from TRBV5-6 and TRBJ2-5; TRBD1 aligns across 8 bases. The specimen comprised unstimulated CD4+ T cells sorted from spleen or lymph node cells, sampled before transplant. Written as DNA, the CDR3 is TGTGCCAGCAGCCCCACGGGACAGGTCTCTCAAGAGACCCAGTACTTC. Protein product: CASSPTGQVSQETQYF. The entire variable domain, with the rest obtained from reference TRBV5-6 and TRBJ2-5, is as follows: DAGVTQSPTHLIKTRGQQVTLRCSPKSGHDTVSWYQQALGQGPQFIFQYYEEEERQRGNFPDRFSGHQFPNYSSELNVNALLLGDSALYLCASSPTGQVSQETQYFGPGTRLLVL.